The rows below give T cell receptor beta chains drawn from one sample of a study of T-cell reconstitution after alpha-beta-depleted transplantation in children. Each CDR3 protein gets one entry after TCRdb re-called the PCR reads with MiXCR. The sample lists roughly 570,000 distinct CDR3 sequences; approximately 30% were seen once. The sequenced sample was PBMCs, obtained before TCRalphabeta/CD19-depleted stem cell transplant. These receptors all stem from a boy in the first two years of life with Wiskott-Aldrich syndrome, due to receive a stem cell transplant. The CDR3 runs from the conserved cysteine through the conserved F or W. A D gene is named only where the DNA matches it firmly. Size tells how often a clone was seen (once, few, many) or the class of an expanded clone, and some rows leave it out.

d_call clone_size j_call cdr3_length v_call cdr3_aa cdr3_nt
TRBD2 few TRBJ2-5 14 TRBV10-3 CAVKGLADQETQYF TGTGCCGTAAAGGGACTAGCGGATCAAGAGACCCAGTACTTC
. . TRBJ2-5 13 TRBV5-1 CASSWGGQETQYF TGCGCCAGCAGCTGGGGTGGCCAAGAGACCCAGTACTTC
TRBD1 few TRBJ2-5 13 TRBV20-1 CSAAQGRRETQYF TGCAGTGCTGCACAGGGGCGCCGAGAGACCCAGTACTTC
TRBD2 . TRBJ2-7 15 TRBV28 CASTLAGGAPYEQYF TGTGCCAGCACCTTAGCGGGAGGAGCCCCCTACGAGCAGTACTTC
. . TRBJ2-1 13 TRBV29-1 CSVGRRLYNEQFF TGCAGCGTTGGTAGGCGGCTTTACAATGAGCAGTTCTTC
TRBD1 few TRBJ2-1 13 TRBV6-5 CASSSRDRAAQFF TGTGCCAGCAGTTCCCGGGACAGGGCTGCGCAGTTCTTC
. many TRBJ2-5 13 TRBV7-2 CASSPWGQETQYF TGTGCCAGCAGCCCTTGGGGCCAAGAGACCCAGTACTTC
. . TRBJ1-1 12 TRBV30 CARGRLNTEAFF TGTGCCCGGGGACGTTTGAACACTGAAGCTTTCTTT
TRBD1 . TRBJ1-1 17 TRBV20-1 CSASVSGTGLLGTEAFF TGCAGTGCTAGTGTCTCCGGGACAGGGTTGTTAGGCACTGAAGCTTTCTTT
. few TRBJ2-7 15 TRBV6-2/TRBV6-3 CASSYERVFTYEQYF TGTGCCAGCAGTTACGAGAGGGTGTTTACCTACGAGCAGTACTTC
. . TRBJ1-2 13 TRBV5-1 CASSIGVFYGYTF TGCGCCAGCTCAATTGGGGTCTTCTATGGCTACACCTTC
. . TRBJ2-1 12 TRBV20-1 CSASGGRRVRIF TGCAGTGCTAGTGGGGGCCGTAGGGTTAGGATCTTC
TRBD1 few TRBJ1-3 15 TRBV20-1 CSATHQGAPGNTIYF TGCAGTGCTACGCATCAGGGGGCGCCTGGAAACACCATATATTTT
TRBD1 . TRBJ1-5 16 TRBV20-1 CSARDLGTGSNQPQHF TGCAGTGCTAGAGATCTAGGGACAGGTAGCAATCAGCCCCAGCATTTT
. . TRBJ2-1 14 TRBV12-3/TRBV12-4 CASSGHWFYNEQFF TGTGCCAGCAGTGGCCACTGGTTCTACAATGAGCAGTTCTTC
TRBD1 few TRBJ2-2 13 TRBV27 CASSQQGVGELFF TGTGCCAGCAGCCAACAGGGGGTCGGGGAGCTGTTTTTT
TRBD1 few TRBJ2-7 13 TRBV7-3 CASSLIGTGEQYF TGTGCCAGCAGCTTAATAGGGACAGGGGAGCAGTACTTC
. few TRBJ2-3 15 TRBV5-1 CASSYRQVATDTQYF TGCGCCAGCAGCTACAGACAGGTCGCCACAGATACGCAGTACTTT
TRBD2 few TRBJ2-1 12 TRBV29-1 CSAPGGLGEQFF TGCAGCGCCCCGGGGGGGTTGGGGGAGCAGTTCTTC
TRBD2 . TRBJ2-1 16 TRBV2 CASSVLETSLNNEQFF TGTGCCAGCAGTGTTCTTGAGACTAGCTTAAACAATGAGCAGTTCTTC
TRBD1 . TRBJ2-3 15 TRBV20-1 CSARDRDSGTDTQYF TGCAGTGCTAGGGACCGGGACAGTGGCACAGATACGCAGTATTTT
TRBD1 few TRBJ2-7 14 TRBV6-1 CATKPSTGFGEQYF TGTGCCACCAAACCTTCGACAGGGTTTGGCGAGCAGTACTTC
. few TRBJ2-7 15 TRBV6-1 CASSTRDGNDYEQYF TGTGCCAGCAGTACCCGGGACGGAAACGACTACGAGCAGTACTTC
. . TRBJ2-1 17 TRBV5-1 CASSPRPRTLSYSEQFF TGCGCCAGCAGCCCACGGCCACGGACGCTCTCCTACAGTGAGCAGTTCTTC
TRBD2 . TRBJ2-3 16 TRBV5-1 CASSLDLAGPTDTQYF TGCGCCAGCAGCTTGGATCTAGCGGGACCCACAGATACGCAGTATTTT
. . TRBJ2-1 14 TRBV5-1 CASSLVIRSNEQFF TGCGCCAGCAGCTTGGTTATAAGAAGCAATGAGCAGTTCTTC
. few TRBJ2-1 13 TRBV29-1 CSVEVYRGNEQFF TGCAGCGTTGAAGTTTATCGGGGTAATGAGCAGTTCTTC
TRBD1 . TRBJ1-4 16 TRBV12-3/TRBV12-4 CASSPRTGGFNEKLFF TGTGCCAGCAGTCCCCGGACAGGGGGTTTTAATGAAAAACTGTTTTTT
. few TRBJ2-1 17 TRBV10-3 CAISAPGSPEAYNEQFF TGTGCCATCAGTGCCCCCGGGTCCCCAGAGGCATACAATGAGCAGTTCTTC
TRBD2 few TRBJ2-3 18 TRBV3-1 CASSTATSGTRLSDTQYF TGTGCCAGCAGTACGGCGACTAGCGGGACCCGGCTATCGGATACGCAGTATTTT
TRBD1 . TRBJ1-1 14 TRBV30 CACERTGMNTEAFF TGTGCCTGCGAACGGACAGGAATGAACACTGAAGCTTTCTTT
TRBD2 few TRBJ2-1 16 TRBV9 CASSVLGLAGNNEQFF TGTGCCAGCAGCGTTTTGGGACTAGCGGGAAACAATGAGCAGTTCTTC
. . TRBJ1-1 13 TRBV19 CASSDSRRTEAFF TGTGCCAGTAGCGACAGTCGTCGCACTGAAGCTTTCTTT
. . TRBJ2-7 14 TRBV10-2 CASKRGMSSYEQYF TGCGCCAGCAAGCGCGGGATGAGCTCCTACGAGCAGTACTTC
TRBD2 few TRBJ2-5 15 TRBV27 CASSFLASGSETQYF TGTGCCAGCAGTTTCCTGGCTAGCGGGAGTGAGACCCAGTACTTC
. . TRBJ1-5 15 TRBV4-2 CASSQGRPSNQPQHF TGTGCCAGCAGCCAAGGAAGGCCGAGCAATCAGCCCCAGCATTTT
. few TRBJ2-3 17 TRBV6-1 CASTRRGTGPSTDTQYF TGTGCCAGCACAAGGAGGGGTACCGGTCCAAGCACAGATACGCAGTATTTT
TRBD2 few TRBJ2-3 18 TRBV5-1 CASSQKSRTSGNTDTQYF TGCGCCAGCAGCCAGAAATCCCGGACTAGCGGGAACACAGATACGCAGTATTTT
. few TRBJ2-2 15 TRBV19 CASSIAGAEAGELFF TGTGCCAGTAGTATAGCGGGGGCTGAAGCCGGGGAGCTGTTTTTT
TRBD2 . TRBJ2-7 18 TRBV6-1 CASSPGPLPTSLPYEQYF TGTGCCAGCAGCCCCGGGCCCCTTCCGACTAGCTTACCCTACGAGCAGTACTTC
TRBD2 . TRBJ2-1 15 TRBV9 CASSVSGRLNNEQFF TGTGCCAGCAGCGTTAGCGGGAGACTTAACAATGAGCAGTTCTTC
. . TRBJ1-1 13 TRBV19 CASIREVNTEAFF TGTGCCAGTATAAGGGAGGTGAACACTGAAGCTTTCTTT
TRBD2 . TRBJ2-7 15 TRBV15 CATSALADGSYEQYF TGTGCCACCAGCGCCCTAGCGGACGGGTCCTACGAGCAGTACTTC
. . TRBJ2-1 10 TRBV29-1 CSVSSNEQFF TGCAGCGTTTCCAGCAATGAGCAGTTCTTC
TRBD2 . TRBJ2-7 15 TRBV5-1 CASRDSGTLSYEQYF TGCGCCAGCAGGGATAGCGGGACTCTCTCCTACGAGCAGTACTTC
. . TRBJ2-7 12 TRBV28 CASSEEYYEQYF TGTGCCAGCAGTGAAGAATACTACGAGCAGTACTTC
. few TRBJ2-3 19 TRBV18 CASSPFTGIIAGHTDTQYF TGTGCCAGCTCACCATTCACAGGGATAATAGCGGGTCACACAGATACGCAGTATTTT
TRBD2 . TRBJ2-5 19 TRBV3-1 CASSPSGLAARAVGETQYF TGTGCCAGCAGCCCATCGGGACTAGCGGCCCGCGCAGTGGGGGAGACCCAGTACTTC
. few TRBJ2-5 14 TRBV10-3 CAISARGDEETQYF TGTGCCATCAGTGCGCGCGGGGATGAAGAGACCCAGTACTTC
TRBD2 few TRBJ2-1 14 TRBV5-1 CASSLDPSGGEHFF TGCGCCAGCAGCTTGGACCCATCGGGGGGTGAGCATTTCTTC
. few TRBJ2-7 13 TRBV12-3/TRBV12-4 CASSLGVTYEQYF TGTGCCAGCAGTTTAGGGGTTACCTACGAGCAGTACTTC
TRBD2 . TRBJ2-1 15 TRBV19 CASSITLAGAREQFF TGTGCCAGTAGTATTACGCTAGCGGGAGCCCGTGAGCAGTTCTTC
TRBD1 few TRBJ1-2 13 TRBV18 CASSRQGYYGYTF TGTGCCAGCTCCCGACAGGGATACTATGGCTACACCTTC